The TCR beta chain described here comes from a study of cytomegalovirus exposure and HLA in healthy donors. The V segment lost 3 bases and the J segment 6 bases; nucleotides outside the gene matches: 6. This CDR3 comprises 15 residues. CDR1 and CDR2 (germline): MDHEN, SYDVKM. As to this clone: Antigen specificity is unknown.

Study conclusions and caveats: Listed as cytomegalovirus-associated were 150 to 200 TCR beta chains.

TCRdb's copy holds only in-frame clones and misses some; the assay was immunoSEQ multiplex PCR. This table has about 360,000 clones, 86% appearing once. The material sequenced was PBMCs. This chain uses TRBV28 with TRBJ2-7; 12 nucleotides line up with TRBD2. This TCR derives from a young woman in good health and CMV-seronegative. The CDR3 nucleotides are TGTGCCAGCAGTTTGAGGACTAGCGGGGCTTCCGAGCAGTACTTC. This encodes CASSLRTSGASEQYF. Combining the CDR3 with reference TRBV28 and TRBJ2-7 gives the whole variable domain DVKVTQSSRYLVKRTGEKVFLECVQDMDHENMFWYRQDPGLGLRLIYFSYDVKMKEKGDIPEGYSVSREKKERFSLILESASTNQTSMYLCASSLRTSGASEQYFGPGTRLTVT.